These 5 T cell receptor beta chains originate from one sample sequenced in a study of shared clonotypes between healthy human individuals. Sequenced by immunoSEQ multiplex PCR; TCRdb stores in-frame clones only, minus some. Of roughly 530,000 clones in the sample, approximately 95% were seen once. Sequencing was carried out using naive CD4+ T cells sorted from blood. Subset given: CD45RA+ positively selected. The receptors originated from a woman aged 25-40 years in good health.

This sequence joins TRBV11-2 and TRBJ2-7; D gene unclear. Germline CDR1 is SGHAT and CDR2 is FQNNGV. Trimming removed 5 bases at V and 3 bases at J, with 11 bases between. There are 13 residues in the CDR3. The CDR3 spells CASSLHQIYEQYF. Here the CDR3 DNA reads TGTGCCAGCAGCCTCCACCAAATCTACGAGCAGTACTTC. Drawing the rest from reference TRBV11-2 and TRBJ2-7, the complete variable domain is EAGVAQSPRYKIIEKRQSVAFWCNPISGHATLYWYQQILGQGPKLLIQFQNNGVVDDSQLPKDRFSAERLKGVDSTLKIQPAKLEDSAVYLCASSLHQIYEQYFGPGTRLTVT.

The rearrangement links TRBV15 to TRBJ1-2; D is uncertain. This CDR3 has 13 amino acids. The V gene lost 4 bases and the J gene lost 4 bases, with 10 bases spanning the gap. Germline CDR1 LNHNV, CDR2 YYDKDF (reference sequence). The CDR3 is CATSTRRGYGYTF. The CDR3 DNA reads as TGTGCCACCAGCACCCGGCGGGGCTATGGCTACACCTTC.

J is TRBJ2-1 and V is TRBV19, with 9 positions matching TRBD1. Trimming took 5 bases from V and 4 from J; bases not matched to a gene: 6. CDR3 length: 15 residues. Germline V lookup: CDR1 LNHDA, CDR2 SQIVND (reference sequence). The CDR3 protein is CASSVDRGVYNEQFF. The CDR3 nucleotides read TGTGCCAGTAGTGTCGACAGGGGGGTATACAATGAGCAGTTCTTC.

The CDR3 reads CASSAQAGTYEQYF. The CDR3 DNA reads as TGCGCCAGCAGCGCACAAGCGGGGACCTACGAGCAGTACTTC. V usage is TRBV10-2 and J usage is TRBJ2-7, with TRBD2 matching over 7 bases. The V segment lost 6 bases and the J segment 2 bases; nucleotides outside the gene matches: 7. CDR1 WSHSY and CDR2 SAAADI come from the germline V gene. CDR3 size: 14 residues.

The chain is built from TRBV9 and TRBJ2-2; TRBD2 matches at 12 bases. Germline loops: CDR1 SGDLS, CDR2 YYNGEE. The CDR3 sequence is 18 residues long. V was clipped by 0 bases and J by 6 bases; unmatched bases: 9. The CDR3 loop is CASSVALPSGRVSGELFF. As DNA, the CDR3 is TGTGCCAGCAGCGTAGCTCTCCCTAGCGGGAGGGTTTCCGGGGAGCTGTTTTTT.